This T cell receptor (beta chain) is from a study of identical twins. Findings of the study overall: Interpretation of the results relied on cross-sectional statistical analysis and not on following the same donors. Cord blood's abundant beta clonotypes had fewer insertions, unlike memory repertoires.

As concerns this clonotype: Its target is not known.

TCRdb reprocessed the 5' RACE reads with MiXCR, giving one entry per CDR3 protein. In the table there are around 1.7 million distinct CDR3 sequences, under 35% of which are singletons. There are 17 residues in the CDR3. The germline V and J ends were trimmed by 3 bases and 4 bases, with 19 bases remaining between them. This sequence joins TRBV12-3 or TRBV12-4 and TRBJ2-1; D remains unclear. The TCR comes from a newborn girl in good health. The sequenced material came from cord blood. The CDR3 region is CASSFGLPDRRYNEQFF. The DNA of the CDR3 is TGTGCCAGCAGTTTTGGGCTCCCAGACCGAAGATACAATGAGCAGTTCTTC.